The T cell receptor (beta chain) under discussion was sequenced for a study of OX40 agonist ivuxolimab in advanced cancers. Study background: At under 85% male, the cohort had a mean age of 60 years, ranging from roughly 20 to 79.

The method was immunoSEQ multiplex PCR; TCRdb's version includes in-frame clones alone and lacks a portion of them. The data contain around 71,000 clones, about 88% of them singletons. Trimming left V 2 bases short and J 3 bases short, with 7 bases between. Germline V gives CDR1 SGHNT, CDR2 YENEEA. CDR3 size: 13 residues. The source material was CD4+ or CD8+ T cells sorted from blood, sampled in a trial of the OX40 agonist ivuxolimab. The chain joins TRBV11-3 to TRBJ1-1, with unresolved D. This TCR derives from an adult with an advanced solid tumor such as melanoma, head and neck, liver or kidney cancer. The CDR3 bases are TGTGCCAGCAGCTTATCGCCGGACACTGAAGCTTTCTTT. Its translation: CASSLSPDTEAFF.